The rows below give T cell receptor beta chains drawn from one sample of a study of identical twins. MiXCR, applied by TCRdb to the 5' RACE reads, yields one record per CDR3 protein. The table lists about 730,000 distinct CDR3 sequences, less than 25% of them singletons, with about 4.5% in the top ten. These data were also reused for a study on T cells expressing NK-cell markers.

What was sequenced was PBMCs. The receptor set was obtained from a woman aged 18-29 years in good health. Each CDR3 is given with its conserved first and last residue. A D gene is named only where the DNA matches it firmly. Expanded clones get a size class; other rows say once, few or many, or leave the size out.

TRBJ2-7 | - | TRBV20-1 | - | TGCAGTGCTAGAGATAGGGCCGCCTCCTACGAGCAGTACTTC | CSARDRAASYEQYF
TRBJ2-1 | - | TRBV7-9 | TRBD2 | TGTGCCAGCCTGAGGTTTGCTGGACTAGCGGGAAAAAAGTCCTACAATGAGCAGTTCTTC | CASLRFAGLAGKKSYNEQFF
TRBJ2-3 | - | TRBV9 | - | TGTGCCAGCAGCGTACGGGCCCTCGGGGCAGATACGCAGTATTTT | CASSVRALGADTQYF
TRBJ2-1 | many | TRBV7-2 | - | TGTGCCAGCAGCTTAACTAGGAATGAGCAGTTCTTC | CASSLTRNEQFF
TRBJ2-3 | many | TRBV12-3/TRBV12-4 | - | TGTGCCAGCAGTTTTGGGGGGGCCACAGATACGCAGTATTTT | CASSFGGATDTQYF
TRBJ2-3 | - | TRBV24-1 | - | TGTGCCACCGCAGACCGTACTAGCACAGATACGCAGTATTTT | CATADRTSTDTQYF
TRBJ2-4 | few | TRBV28 | - | TGTGCCGCCGGAGATATAGCCAAAAACATTCAGTACTTC | CAAGDIAKNIQYF
TRBJ2-1 | few | TRBV18 | TRBD2 | TGTGCCAGCTCACCGCCTAGCGGGGGGCGCTACAATGAGCAGTTCTTC | CASSPPSGGRYNEQFF
TRBJ1-1 | few | TRBV10-3 | TRBD1 | TGTGCCACGGGAACAGGGGACACTGAAGCTTTCTTT | CATGTGDTEAFF
TRBJ2-7 | - | TRBV11-1 | - | TGTGCCAGCACCTGGGACCCTTCTTACGAGCAGTACTTC | CASTWDPSYEQYF
TRBJ2-7 | - | TRBV14 | - | TGTGCCAGCAGCCAAGGGGAAGGCGGACTGCTCTACGAGCAGTACTTC | CASSQGEGGLLYEQYF
TRBJ1-2 | few | TRBV7-9 | TRBD1 | TGTGCCAGCAGCTTTACAGGGGTACAGTATGGCTACACCTTC | CASSFTGVQYGYTF
TRBJ1-2 | - | TRBV20-1 | - | TGCAGTGCTAGAGGCAAATATGGCTACACCTTC | CSARGKYGYTF
TRBJ2-3 | - | TRBV14 | - | TGTGCCAGCAGCCAAAACGTAGCTACGCAGTATTTT | CASSQNVATQYF
TRBJ2-3 | - | TRBV28 | - | TGTGCCAGCAAAGATGTAATTCATACGCAGTATTTT | CASKDVIHTQYF
TRBJ2-7 | - | TRBV27 | - | TGTGCCAGCAGTAGAGCCGGGACGGTCGGTTTCGGGCAGTACTTC | CASSRAGTVGFGQYF
TRBJ2-3 | - | TRBV20-1 | TRBD1 | TGCAGTGGAGGGGGCGCGAAGCCAGATACGCAGTATTTT | CSGGGAKPDTQYF
TRBJ2-7 | few | TRBV20-1 | TRBD2 | TGCAGTGCTAGGGGGACTAGCGGCCCCACCTACGAGCAGTACTTC | CSARGTSGPTYEQYF
TRBJ2-3 | few | TRBV20-1 | TRBD2 | TGCAGTGCTATAGCGGGAGTAGATACGCAGTATTTT | CSAIAGVDTQYF
TRBJ2-3 | - | TRBV27 | - | TGTGCCAGCAGCCCGACCCGACTAGGCGGCACAGATACGCAGTATTTT | CASSPTRLGGTDTQYF
TRBJ2-3 | - | TRBV25-1 | - | TGTGCCAGCAGTGGGCGGGGATCCACAGATACGCAGTATTTT | CASSGRGSTDTQYF
TRBJ2-1 | - | TRBV9 | - | TGTGCCAGCAGCGTAGGACAGCAAATATCCAATGAGCAGTTCTTC | CASSVGQQISNEQFF
TRBJ2-2 | - | TRBV29-1 | - | TGCAGCGTCCCCGTTTCCGGGGAGCTGTTTTTT | CSVPVSGELFF